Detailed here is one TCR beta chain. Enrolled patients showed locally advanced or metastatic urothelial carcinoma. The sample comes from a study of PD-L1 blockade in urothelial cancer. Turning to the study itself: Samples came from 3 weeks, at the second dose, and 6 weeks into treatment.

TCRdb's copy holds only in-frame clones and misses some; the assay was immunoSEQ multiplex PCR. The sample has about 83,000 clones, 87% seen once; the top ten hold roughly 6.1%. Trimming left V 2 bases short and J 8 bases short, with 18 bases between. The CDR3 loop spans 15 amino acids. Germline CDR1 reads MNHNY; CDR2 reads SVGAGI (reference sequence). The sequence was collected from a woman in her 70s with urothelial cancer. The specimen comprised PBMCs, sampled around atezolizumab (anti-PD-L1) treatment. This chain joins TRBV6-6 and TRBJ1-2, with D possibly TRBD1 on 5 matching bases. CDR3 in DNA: TGTGCCAGCAGTTACGGGGGGGGACGCCGCGGGGGCTACACCTTC. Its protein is CASSYGGGRRGGYTF.